The 8 T cell receptor beta chains below all came from one sample that was sequenced in a study of T cells in Graves' hyperthyroidism and ophthalmopathy (dated by TCRdb to between 2018 and 2020). Receptors were amplified or captured by multiplex PCR. TCRdb names Illumina HiSeq 2000 as the instrument used. TCR beta CDR3 regions were amplified from RNA transcripts. The TCR CDR3 was subjected to a first round of RT-PCR using the HTBI primer set and the Qiagen OneStep RT-PCR kit. Using fastp trimming at Q25 and MiXCR clonotype assembly, TCRdb reanalyzed the public sequencing data and kept in-frame beta chains. Entries are consolidated by CDR3 protein sequence, retaining the most common genes and DNA. For this sample the table gives around 690,000 distinct CDR3 sequences, of which roughly 17% were detected only once. The ten largest clones add up to 15% to 18% of the sample. Sequenced input: blood. The receptors derive from a man between 45 and 60 years old with Graves' hyperthyroidism.

The V call is TRBV4-1, the J call TRBJ1-2; 7 bases match TRBD1. V trimming: 1 base; J trimming: 2 bases; junction bases outside the gene matches: 13. The CDR3 covers 18 residues. CDR1 is MGHRA, CDR2 YSYEKL, per germline. The CDR3 sequence: CASSQVMNAGQRNYGYTF. As DNA, the CDR3 is TGCGCCAGCAGCCAAGTTATGAACGCGGGACAGCGAAACTATGGCTACACCTTC.

The chain carries TRBV29-1 and TRBJ2-3, with 8 nucleotides matching TRBD2. This CDR3 is built from 12 residues. After removal of 3 bases from V and 11 bases from J, the junction contained 7 bases not matched to a gene. Germline CDR1 is SQVTM and CDR2 is ANQGSEA. The CDR3 loop reads CSVDTSGSRQYF. CDR3 DNA sequence: TGCAGCGTTGATACTAGCGGAAGTAGGCAGTATTTT.

Many counts were recorded for this clonotype. The chain uses TRBV12-3 or TRBV12-4 and TRBJ2-5; possibly TRBD1 for D (5 bases). The length of the CDR3 is 13 residues. The V end was cut by 6 bases, the J end by 3 bases, with 11 bases between. The CDR3 region has the DNA TGTGCCAGCAGCGCAGGGCAGGAAGAGACCCAGTACTTC. Translated: CASSAGQEETQYF.

This chain uses TRBV18 with TRBJ1-6, with D unresolved. This CDR3 has 13 residues. The germline V gene has CDR1 KGHSH and CDR2 LQKENI. V was pared by 5 bases and J by 6 bases, with 8 bases between. The CDR3 sequence: CASSSSVNSPLHF. The DNA for the CDR3 is TGTGCCAGCTCATCATCAGTTAATTCACCCCTCCACTTT.

The table lists this clonotype with a few counts. The missing conserved phenylalanine or tryptophan at the end of this CDR3 makes a read error likely. The V gene is TRBV6-2 or TRBV6-3, the J gene TRBJ2-7, with no clear D. The CDR3 length is 14 residues. Trimming took 0 bases from V and 2 from J, leaving 8 bases between them. Germline V gene sequence: CDR1 MNHEY, CDR2 SVGEGT. The CDR3 coding sequence is TGTGCCAGCAGTTACTCGAGTCAGACCTACGAGCAGTACCTC. Amino acid sequence: CASSYSSQTYEQYL.

This clonotype was detected many times. The chain links TRBV27 to TRBJ2-7; TRBD2 agrees at 11 bases. CDR1 and CDR2 (germline): MNHEY, SMNVEV (reference sequence). The CDR3 loop spans 15 amino acids. V lost 6 bases and J lost 3; bases outside the gene matches: 7. The CDR3 DNA is TGTGCCAGCAGCCTAGCGGGACTAGCGGTCTACGAGCAGTACTTC. Translated: CASSLAGLAVYEQYF.

Ten or more counts support this clonotype. The gene calls are TRBV7-9 and TRBJ1-1; D not resolved. Deletions cut 2 bases from V and 8 bases from J, with 12 bases between. Germline values: CDR1 SEHNR, CDR2 FQNEAQ (reference sequence). This CDR3 spans 13 amino acids. CDR3 region: CASSLSSAVEAFF. The CDR3 nucleotides read TGTGCCAGCAGCTTATCCTCGGCCGTAGAAGCTTTCTTT.

The table lists this clonotype with a few counts. The gene calls are TRBV10-1 and TRBJ1-6, with no clear D. The CDR3 covers 13 residues. The V gene's germline CDR1 is WNHNN and CDR2 SYGVQD (reference sequence). Trimming shortened V by 0 bases and J by 9 bases, and 6 bases separated the two germline ends. The CDR3 coding sequence is TGCGCCAGCAGTGAGTCCACAGCTTCACCCCTCCACTTT. Translated, it gives CASSESTASPLHF.